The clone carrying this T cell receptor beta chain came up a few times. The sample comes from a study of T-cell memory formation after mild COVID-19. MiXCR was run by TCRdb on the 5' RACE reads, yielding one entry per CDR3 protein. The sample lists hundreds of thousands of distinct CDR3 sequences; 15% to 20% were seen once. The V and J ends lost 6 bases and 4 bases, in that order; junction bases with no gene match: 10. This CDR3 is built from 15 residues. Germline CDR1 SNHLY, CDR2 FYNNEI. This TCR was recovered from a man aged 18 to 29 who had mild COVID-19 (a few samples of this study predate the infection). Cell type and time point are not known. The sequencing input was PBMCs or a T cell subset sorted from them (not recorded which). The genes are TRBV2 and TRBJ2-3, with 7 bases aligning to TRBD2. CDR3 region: CASRGWASGADTQYF. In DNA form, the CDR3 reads TGTGCCAGCAGGGGGTGGGCTAGCGGAGCAGATACGCAGTATTTT.